Listed here is a single T cell receptor beta chain. Its binding antigen is unknown. Per-nucleotide qualities are absent, and no much larger clonotype sits a single base away. The immunoSEQ platform was used to sequence the TCRbeta chain. Processing in the source paper ran as follows. Pooled conventional T cell repertoires yielded 120,000 or so distinct in-frame TCRbeta sequences from patients and around 140,000 from healthy donors. Treg TCRbeta sequences found in two or more individuals were defined as public, and these public Treg TCRbeta sequences were then searched for in Tconv repertoires. Differences between groups were assessed using Mann-Whitney U tests with Bonferroni-Dunn correction in GraphPad Prism 7.03. In TCRdb, the immuneACCESS table is reduced to in-frame sequences with V and J assigned. These tables do not hold every clone; where another copy was compared, an unresolved V gene accounts for under half, and the others remain unexplained. From that table come the V and J calls and clone size; the DNA was used to work out D and trimming. In all, the sample holds some 20,000 clones, and 97% of those were seen once. About 0.19% of the sample comes from the top ten.

This record comes from a study of B cell selection in AIRE deficiency (dated by TCRdb to between 2018 and 2021). Background for the entire study: Researchers compared TCRbeta repertoires of sorted blood CD4+ conventional T cells and regulatory T cells in AIRE-deficient patients with those in healthy controls. The TCR-sequenced cohort comprised roughly five AIRE-deficient APECED patients and roughly five healthy control donors.

Conventional CD4 T cells were sorted as cells that were CD4+CD127+. APECED syndrome was present in the AIRE-deficient patients. A FACSAria flow cytometer was used to sort the Tconv and Treg cells intended for TCRbeta sequencing. Sorted cells were collected in 5-ml round-bottom polystyrene tubes, and dry cell pellets were stored frozen at -80 degrees C prior to sequencing. Taken from the germline V gene, the CDR1 and CDR2 loops are SGHTA and FQGNSA. There are 15 amino acids in the CDR3, from cysteine to phenylalanine inclusive. Just the 45-base CDR3 DNA is kept, in frame starting at base 1. V was cut back by 5 bases and J by 1 base, leaving a gap of 12 bases between them. What the work shows at the level of the full study, not this receptor alone: Shared Treg sequences had shorter CDR3s, which reflects a bias toward rearrangements containing few non-templated nucleotide insertions. Only TCRbeta chains were sequenced, and roughly 40% of the Treg sequences shared among healthy donors were also detected in healthy Tconv cells, possibly owing to differing TCRalpha chains. Among approximately 3,400 shared Treg TCRbeta sequences, roughly 30% were shared exclusively by healthy donors and 7% to 9.5% exclusively by patients, which suggests that Treg selection is less efficient in the absence of AIRE. TCRBV gene usage, CDR3 length and TCR diversity in Tconv and Treg cells from AIRE-deficient patients were found to be similar to those in cells from healthy donors. Around 31% of Treg TCRbeta sequences shared among healthy donors appeared in patient Tconv cells, suggesting diversion of Treg-biased clones into the Tconv compartment.

The chain couples TRBV7-2 to TRBJ2-1; no D gene can be assigned with confidence. The origin of this receptor is a human donor with AIRE deficiency. Sequences were obtained from conventional CD4+ T cells sorted from PBMCs. The CDR3 loop reads CASSRQSLSYNEQFF. The nucleotides are TGTGCCAGCAGCCGGCAGAGCTTATCCTACAATGAGCAGTTCTTC.